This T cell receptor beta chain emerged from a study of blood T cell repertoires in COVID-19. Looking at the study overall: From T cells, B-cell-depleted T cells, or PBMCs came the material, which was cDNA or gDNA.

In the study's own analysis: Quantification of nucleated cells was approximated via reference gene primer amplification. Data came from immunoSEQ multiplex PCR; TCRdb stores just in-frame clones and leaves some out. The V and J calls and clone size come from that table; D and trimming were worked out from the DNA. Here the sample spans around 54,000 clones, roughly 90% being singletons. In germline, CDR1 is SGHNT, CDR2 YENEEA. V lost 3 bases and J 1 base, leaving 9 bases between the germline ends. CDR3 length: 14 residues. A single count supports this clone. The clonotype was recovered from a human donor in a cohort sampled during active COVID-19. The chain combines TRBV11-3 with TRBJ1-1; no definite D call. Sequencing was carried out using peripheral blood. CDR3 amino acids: CASSFSGGNTEAFF. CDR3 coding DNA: TGTGCCAGCAGCTTTTCCGGCGGGAACACTGAAGCTTTCTTT.